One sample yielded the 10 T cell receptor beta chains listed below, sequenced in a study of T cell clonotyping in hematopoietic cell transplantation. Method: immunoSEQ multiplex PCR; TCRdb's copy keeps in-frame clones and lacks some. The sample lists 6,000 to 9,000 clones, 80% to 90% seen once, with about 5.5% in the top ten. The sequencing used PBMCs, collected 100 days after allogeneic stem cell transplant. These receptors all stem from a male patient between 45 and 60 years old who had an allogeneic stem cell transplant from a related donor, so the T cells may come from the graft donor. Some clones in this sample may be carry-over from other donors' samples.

Written as DNA, the CDR3 is TGTGCCAGCAGTTTCCGTCCGGGCAGTCGCTCCTACGAGCAGTACTTC. Encoded protein: CASSFRPGSRSYEQYF. The chain carries TRBV6-5 and TRBJ2-7; D gene uncertain. V was shortened by 4 bases and J by 0 bases, with 16 bases between the two germline ends. CDR1 and CDR2 (germline): MNHEY, SVGAGI. This CDR3 contains 16 residues.

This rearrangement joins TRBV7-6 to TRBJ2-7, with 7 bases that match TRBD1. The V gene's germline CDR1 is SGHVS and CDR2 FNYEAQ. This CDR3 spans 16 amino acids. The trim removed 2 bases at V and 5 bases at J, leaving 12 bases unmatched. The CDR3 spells CASSLTNRGRSHEQYV. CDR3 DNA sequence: TGTGCCAGCAGCTTAACCAACAGGGGCAGGTCCCACGAGCAGTACGTC.

The CDR3 nucleotides are TGTGCCAGCGGGGCTGAGTACACTGAAGCTTTCTTT. Residues: CASGAEYTEAFF. The chain uses TRBV11-2 and TRBJ1-1, with TRBD1 as a possible D gene (5 bases). V lost 8 bases to trimming and J lost 3 bases, with 10 bases between them. The CDR3 consists of 12 residues. Germline V gene sequence: CDR1 SGHAT, CDR2 FQNNGV.

The CDR3 loop reads CARSRTGVEQYF. Here the CDR3 DNA reads TGTGCCAGAAGCCGAACAGGGGTTGAGCAGTACTTC. This chain uses TRBV27 with TRBJ2-7; 7 nucleotides agree with TRBD1. Looked up from germline, CDR1 is MNHEY and CDR2 is SMNVEV (reference sequence). J lost 7 bases, V lost 9 bases, and 9 bases had no gene match. There are 12 residues in the CDR3.

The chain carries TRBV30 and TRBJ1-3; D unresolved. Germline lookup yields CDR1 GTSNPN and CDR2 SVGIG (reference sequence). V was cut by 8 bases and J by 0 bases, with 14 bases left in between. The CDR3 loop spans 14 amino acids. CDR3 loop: CAGVATTSGNTIYF. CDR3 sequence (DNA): TGTGCCGGAGTCGCCACAACCTCTGGAAACACCATATATTTT. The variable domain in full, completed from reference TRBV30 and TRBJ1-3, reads SQTIHQWPATLVQPVGSPLSLECTVEGTSNPNLYWYRQAAGRGLQLLFYSVGIGQISSEVPQNLSASRPQDRQFILSSKKLLLSDSGFYLCAGVATTSGNTIYFGEGSWLTVV.

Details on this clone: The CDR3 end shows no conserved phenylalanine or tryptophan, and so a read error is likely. CDR3 coding DNA: TGTGCCTGGAGAAAAAGAGAGAGGATGAACACTGAAGCTTTCTCT. Its protein is CAWRKRERMNTEAFS. V and J are TRBV30 and TRBJ1-1, with D unclear. The V and J ends lost 3 bases and 0 bases respectively, with 14 bases between them. Germline CDR1 GTSNPN, CDR2 SVGIG (reference sequence). This CDR3 has 15 residues.

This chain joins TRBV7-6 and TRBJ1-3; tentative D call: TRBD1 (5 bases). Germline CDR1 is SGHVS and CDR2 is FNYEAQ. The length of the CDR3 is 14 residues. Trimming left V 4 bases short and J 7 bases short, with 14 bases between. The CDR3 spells CASSYYGTPNTIYF. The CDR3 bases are TGTGCCAGCAGCTACTATGGGACGCCGAACACCATATATTTT.

This CDR3 reads CASSVGIHQPQHF. CDR3 nucleotides: TGTGCCAGCAGTGTCGGGATCCATCAGCCCCAGCATTTT. The chain is built from TRBV2 and TRBJ1-5; no definite D call. Germline V gene data show CDR1 as SNHLY and CDR2 as FYNNEI. The CDR3 is 13 amino acids. V was clipped by 4 bases and J by 5 bases, with 9 bases between them.

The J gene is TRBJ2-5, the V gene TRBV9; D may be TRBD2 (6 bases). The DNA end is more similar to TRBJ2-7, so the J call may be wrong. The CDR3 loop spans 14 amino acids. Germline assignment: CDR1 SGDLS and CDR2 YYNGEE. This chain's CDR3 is CASSVVAESYEQYF. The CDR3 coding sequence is TGTGCCAGCAGCGTAGTAGCGGAGTCCTACGAGCAGTACTTC.

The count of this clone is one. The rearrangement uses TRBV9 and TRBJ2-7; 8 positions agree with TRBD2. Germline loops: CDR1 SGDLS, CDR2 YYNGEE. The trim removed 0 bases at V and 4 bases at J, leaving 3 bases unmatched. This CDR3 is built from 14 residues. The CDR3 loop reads CASSVAGGGYEQYF. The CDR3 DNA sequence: TGTGCCAGCAGCGTAGCGGGGGGGGGATACGAGCAGTACTTC.